Shown below are 8 T cell receptor beta chains from a single sample sequenced in a study of identical twins. MiXCR was run by TCRdb on the 5' RACE reads, yielding one entry per CDR3 protein. The table has under 900,000 distinct CDR3 sequences, 10% to 15% seen once; the top ten hold 1.5% to 2%. This sample also belongs to another study, concerning yellow fever vaccine responses in identical twins.

The sample comprised PBMCs. The receptors come from a woman under 30 in good health.

This clonotype was detected only a few times. The chain recombines TRBV5-5 with TRBJ2-4; D unclear. The V end lost 0 bases, the J end lost 4 bases, and 8 bases lay between the germline ends. This CDR3 comprises 14 residues. CDR1 SGHKS and CDR2 YYEKEE come from the germline V gene (reference sequence). CDR3 coding DNA: TGTGCCAGCAGCTTGGGTCAGGAAAAAAACATTCAGTACTTC. Amino acid sequence: CASSLGQEKNIQYF.

The chain couples TRBV6-2 or TRBV6-3 to TRBJ2-1, with D tentatively TRBD2 (5 bases). Germline CDR1 MNHEY, CDR2 SVGEGT. V was cut by 2 bases and J by 0 bases, with 11 bases left in between. The CDR3 has 16 residues. CDR3 DNA sequence: TGTGCCAGCAGTTACCCGGACTCATACTCCTACAATGAGCAGTTCTTC. Its protein product is CASSYPDSYSYNEQFF.

V usage is TRBV12-3 or TRBV12-4 and J usage is TRBJ2-7; D call uncertain. Trimming took 6 bases from V and 6 from J, leaving 12 bases between them. This CDR3 contains 12 residues. The CDR3 DNA follows: TGTGCCAGCAGAGCACGGATGGGCGAGCAGTACTTC. Amino acids: CASRARMGEQYF.

This clonotype appeared a few times. CDR3 sequence: CASTKGQGTVNTEAFF. The CDR3 bases are TGTGCCAGCACCAAGGGACAGGGAACAGTGAACACTGAAGCTTTCTTT. The chain employs TRBV7-8 and TRBJ1-1; TRBD1 matches at 9 bases. Per germline, CDR1 SGHVS and CDR2 FQNEAQ. After removal of 7 bases from V and 0 bases from J, the junction contained 9 bases not matched to a gene. The CDR3 is 16 amino acids.

At least ten counts were recorded for this clonotype. The genes are TRBV27 and TRBJ2-7, with D maybe TRBD2 (6 bases). Germline loops: CDR1 MNHEY, CDR2 SMNVEV (reference sequence). V lost 8 bases, J lost 11 bases, and 16 bases lay in between. CDR3 size: 11 residues. In DNA form, the CDR3 reads TGTGCCAGCCAACATTGGGGGGATAAGTACGTC. Its translation: CASQHWGDKYV.

In its sample, this clonotype was seen a few times. The gene calls are TRBV10-3 and TRBJ2-5; 10 bases map to TRBD2. The V segment lost 8 bases and the J segment 1 base; nucleotides outside the gene matches: 7. Germline lookup yields CDR1 ENHRY and CDR2 SYGVKD. The CDR3 runs 15 residues. The CDR3 DNA reads TGTGCCATCGGGTCCCCTAGCGGGAGCCAAGAGACCCAGTACTTC. It yields the protein CAIGSPSGSQETQYF.

For this clonotype: The junction does not match germline at one end; this may be a read error. V usage is TRBV6-5 and J usage is TRBJ2-1; TRBD2 might be the D (5 bases). This CDR3 has 12 amino acids. Germline assignment: CDR1 MNHEY and CDR2 SVGAGI. For the CDR3, the DNA is TGTGCCGGCAGTCACCAAGAGGGTGAGCAGTTCTTC. Amino acids: CAGSHQEGEQFF.

The table lists this clonotype with a few counts. The genes are TRBV7-8 and TRBJ1-4; no firm D call. Between the trimmed V and J ends, which lost 6 bases and 0 bases, there was a span of 17 bases. The CDR3 contains 17 residues. Germline V lookup: CDR1 SGHVS, CDR2 FQNEAQ. CDR3 bases: TGTGCCAGCAGATTAAGCTGGAGGGCCGCAACTAATGAAAAACTGTTTTTT. This codes for CASRLSWRAATNEKLFF.